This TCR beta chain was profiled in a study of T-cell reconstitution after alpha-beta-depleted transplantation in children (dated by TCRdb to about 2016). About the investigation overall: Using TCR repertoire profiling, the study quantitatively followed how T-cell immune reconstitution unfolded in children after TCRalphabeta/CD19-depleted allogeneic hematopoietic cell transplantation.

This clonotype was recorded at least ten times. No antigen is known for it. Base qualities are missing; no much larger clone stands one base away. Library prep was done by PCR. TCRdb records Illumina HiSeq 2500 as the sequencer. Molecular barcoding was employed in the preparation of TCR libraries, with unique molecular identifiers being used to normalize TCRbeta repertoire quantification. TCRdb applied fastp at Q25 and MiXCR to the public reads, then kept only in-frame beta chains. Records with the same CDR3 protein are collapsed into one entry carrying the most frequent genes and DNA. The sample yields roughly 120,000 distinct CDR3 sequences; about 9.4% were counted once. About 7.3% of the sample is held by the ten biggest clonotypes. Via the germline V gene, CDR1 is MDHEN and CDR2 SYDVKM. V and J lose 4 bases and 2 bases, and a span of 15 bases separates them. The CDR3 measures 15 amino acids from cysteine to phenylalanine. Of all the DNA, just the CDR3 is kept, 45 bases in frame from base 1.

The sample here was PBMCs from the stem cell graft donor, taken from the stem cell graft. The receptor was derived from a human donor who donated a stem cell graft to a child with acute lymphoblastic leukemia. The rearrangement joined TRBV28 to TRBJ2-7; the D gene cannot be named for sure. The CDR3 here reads CASSSYPPVTYEQYF. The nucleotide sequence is TGTGCCAGCAGTTCTTATCCCCCTGTCACCTACGAGCAGTACTTC.